This is a list of T cell receptor beta chains from one sample in a study of regulatory T cells in long-lasting Graves disease. TCRdb reprocessed the multiplex PCR reads via MiXCR and lists one record per CDR3 protein. The sample lists approximately 300,000 distinct CDR3 sequences; about a sixth were seen once. Source: peripheral blood mononuclear cells (PBMCs), taken at new diagnosis, from a patient treated with antithyroid drugs. The source is a female donor with Graves disease. CDR3s include the opening cysteine and the closing phenylalanine or tryptophan. D genes are given only for firm matches. Clone size is stated in some rows and not others, as once, few, many or a class when expanded.

v_gene,d_gene,j_gene,abundance,CDR3aa,CDR3nt
TRBV6-1,.,TRBJ1-3,many,CASSRDRAGSSGNTIYF,TGTGCCAGCAGCCGTGACCGAGCGGGAAGCTCTGGAAACACCATATATTTT
TRBV20-1,TRBD1,TRBJ2-1,.,CSARGWTGPHEQFF,TGCAGTGCTAGAGGGTGGACAGGGCCGCATGAGCAGTTCTTC
TRBV7-2,.,TRBJ2-7,few,CASSQDLWRVKLPYEQYF,TGTGCCAGCAGCCAAGATTTATGGCGGGTAAAACTACCCTACGAGCAGTACTTC
TRBV27,.,TRBJ2-2,few,CASSFPTGELFF,TGTGCCAGCAGTTTCCCCACCGGGGAGCTGTTTTTT
TRBV7-9,TRBD2,TRBJ2-1,.,CASSYGGLAGDINEQFF,TGTGCCAGCAGCTACGGGGGGCTAGCGGGAGATATCAATGAGCAGTTCTTC
TRBV6-1,.,TRBJ1-5,many,CASRPSADSNQPQHF,TGTGCCAGCAGACCATCAGCAGACAGCAATCAGCCCCAGCATTTT
TRBV12-3/TRBV12-4,TRBD2,TRBJ2-6,.,CASIKSGSGANVLTF,TGTGCCAGCATTAAAAGCGGGAGTGGGGCCAACGTCCTGACTTTC
TRBV5-1,TRBD2,TRBJ2-3,many,CASSLIGLAGADTQYF,TGCGCCAGCAGCTTGATTGGACTAGCGGGAGCAGATACGCAGTATTTT
TRBV5-1,.,TRBJ2-7,.,CASSLEGVKFEQYF,TGCGCCAGCAGCTTGGAAGGGGTCAAGTTCGAGCAGTACTTC
TRBV28,TRBD2,TRBJ2-3,many,CASSLSGLAGGQSTDTQYF,TGTGCCAGCAGTTTATCGGGACTAGCGGGAGGGCAAAGCACAGATACGCAGTATTTT
TRBV2,.,TRBJ1-2,many,CASRAGRAANGYTF,TGTGCCAGCAGGGCCGGGAGGGCCGCTAATGGCTACACCTTC
TRBV14,.,TRBJ1-2,many,CASSPVGDFYGYTF,TGTGCCAGCAGCCCCGTAGGCGACTTCTATGGCTACACCTTC
TRBV6-1,TRBD1,TRBJ2-7,few,CASRWTGGPYEQYF,TGTGCCAGCAGATGGACAGGGGGCCCCTACGAGCAGTACTTC
TRBV7-2,.,TRBJ2-2,many,CASSLGVSATNTGELFF,TGTGCCAGCAGCTTAGGGGTTTCGGCGACCAACACCGGGGAGCTGTTTTTT
TRBV12-3/TRBV12-4,.,TRBJ1-2,many,CASTLGAGNSGYTF,TGTGCCAGCACCCTTGGAGCAGGGAACTCTGGCTACACCTTC
TRBV3-1,.,TRBJ1-2,.,CASSQGQIIYGYTF,TGTGCCAGCAGCCAAGGACAGATCATCTATGGCTACACCTTC